The 5 T cell receptor beta chains below come from one sample, sequenced in a study of T cell responses to AZD1222 COVID-19 vaccine. Sequencing was performed with immunoSEQ multiplex PCR; in TCRdb, only in-frame clones are kept and a portion is missing. The data show about 150,000 clones, over 75% seen once. The sequences come from peripheral blood, collected 28 days after the second AZD1222 dose. The origin of the receptors is an adult who received the AZD1222 COVID-19 vaccine.

This rearrangement joins TRBV20-1 to TRBJ1-2; D ambiguous. Germline CDR1 DFQATT, CDR2 SNEGSKA (reference sequence). The CDR3 runs to 9 residues. Trimming stripped 5 bases from V and 5 bases from J, with 3 bases between. Here the CDR3 reads CSAQYGYTF. As DNA, the CDR3 is TGCAGTGCTCAATATGGCTACACCTTC.

V gene TRBV5-1 combines with J gene TRBJ2-5; D might be TRBD2 (7 bases). CDR1 SGHRS and CDR2 YFSETQ come from the germline V gene. Trimming pared 3 bases from V and 4 bases from J, leaving 13 bases between. There are 14 residues in the CDR3. CDR3 amino acids: CASSSNREGETQYF. Here the CDR3 DNA reads TGCGCCAGCAGCTCTAACAGGGAGGGAGAGACCCAGTACTTC.

The table lists this clone with a count of one. The chain joins TRBV3-1 (or the pseudogene TRBV3-2) to TRBJ1-2, with D possibly TRBD1 on 5 matching bases. The CDR3 covers 15 residues. V was trimmed by 3 bases and J by 8 bases, leaving 19 bases between them. In germline, CDR1 is LGHDT, CDR2 YNNKEL (reference sequence). The CDR3 DNA is TGTGCCAGCAGCCAGTGGTCGGACATCTTGGGCGGCTACACCTTC. Translation gives CASSQWSDILGGYTF.

This sequence joins TRBV20-1 and TRBJ2-1; perhaps TRBD2 as D (6 bases). The CDR3 loop spans 15 amino acids. Germline loops: CDR1 DFQATT, CDR2 SNEGSKA (reference sequence). The ends were cut back, 3 bases at V and 5 bases at J, with 17 bases in the middle. CDR3 residues: CSASRGRSRNNEQFF. CDR3 bases: TGCAGTGCTAGTCGGGGGAGGAGCCGAAACAATGAGCAGTTCTTC.

For the CDR3, the DNA is TGTGCCAGCGCGGAAAGGAGAGGGGGGTCCTACGAGCAGTACTTC. It yields the protein CASAERRGGSYEQYF. The chain recombines TRBV6-5 with TRBJ2-7; D possibly uses TRBD1 or TRBD2 (6 bases each). The CDR3 length is 15 residues. Trimming shortened V by 8 bases and J by 1 base, and 18 bases separated the two germline ends. CDR1 is MNHEY, CDR2 SVGAGI, per germline.